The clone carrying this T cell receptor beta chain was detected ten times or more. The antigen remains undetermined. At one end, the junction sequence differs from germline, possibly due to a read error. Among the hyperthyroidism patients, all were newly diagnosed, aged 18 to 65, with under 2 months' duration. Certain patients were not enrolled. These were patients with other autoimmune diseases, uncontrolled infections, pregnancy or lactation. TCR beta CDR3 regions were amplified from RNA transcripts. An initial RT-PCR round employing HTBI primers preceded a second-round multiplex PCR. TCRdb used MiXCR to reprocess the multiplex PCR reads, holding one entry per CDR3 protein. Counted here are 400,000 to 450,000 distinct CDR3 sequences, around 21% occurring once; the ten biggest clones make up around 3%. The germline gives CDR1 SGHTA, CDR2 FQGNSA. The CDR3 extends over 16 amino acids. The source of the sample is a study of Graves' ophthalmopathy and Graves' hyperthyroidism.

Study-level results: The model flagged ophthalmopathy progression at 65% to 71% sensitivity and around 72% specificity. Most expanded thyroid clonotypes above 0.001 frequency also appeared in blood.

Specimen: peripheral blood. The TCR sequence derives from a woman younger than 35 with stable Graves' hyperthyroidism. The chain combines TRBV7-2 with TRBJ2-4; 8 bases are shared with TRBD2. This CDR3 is CASSWGASGSLDIKYF. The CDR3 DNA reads TGTGCCAGCAGCTGGGGGGCGAGCGGGAGTCTGGACATTAAGTACTTC.